This entry lists 8 T cell receptor beta chains sequenced from one sample in a study of cytomegalovirus exposure and HLA in healthy donors. Sequencing used immunoSEQ multiplex PCR; TCRdb keeps in-frame clones, though not all of them. Among hundreds of thousands of clones listed, around nine tenths were seen once. Sequencing input: PBMCs. The source of these receptors is a woman in her late teens or twenties in good health and CMV-seropositive.

The chain has TRBV5-1 and TRBJ2-7, with 9 nucleotides matching TRBD2. Trimming at V came to 2 bases and at J to 2 bases, leaving 11 bases not matched to a gene. The CDR3 is made up of 17 amino acids. CDR1 and CDR2 (germline): SGHRS, YFSETQ. The CDR3 spells CASSLSPLGGRAYEQYF. The CDR3, as DNA: TGCGCCAGCAGCTTATCCCCTCTGGGCGGGAGGGCCTACGAGCAGTACTTC.

The chain recombines TRBV30 with TRBJ2-1; D might be TRBD2 (5 bases). The CDR3 totals 16 residues. Germline lookup yields CDR1 GTSNPN and CDR2 SVGIG (reference sequence). The V gene lost 3 bases and the J gene lost 8 bases, with 23 bases spanning the gap. CDR3 coding DNA: TGTGCCTGGAGCCCCAAGGACTTCCCCAGTGTGGATGAGCAGTTCTTC. Its translation is CAWSPKDFPSVDEQFF.

This chain connects TRBV19 to TRBJ1-5, with 10 bases aligning to TRBD1. This CDR3 has 16 amino acids. The V and J ends lost 0 bases and 6 bases, in that order; junction bases with no gene match: 5. From germline, CDR1 is LNHDA and CDR2 SQIVND (reference sequence). CDR3: CASSIETGGAAQPQHF. DNA of the CDR3: TGTGCCAGTAGTATAGAGACAGGGGGCGCCGCTCAGCCCCAGCATTTT. Supplemented by reference TRBV19 and TRBJ1-5, the full variable domain reads DGGITQSPKYLFRKEGQNVTLSCEQNLNHDAMYWYRQDPGQGLRLIYYSQIVNDFQKGDIAEGYSVSREKKESFPLTVTSAQKNPTAFYLCASSIETGGAAQPQHFGDGTRLSIL.

The chain uses TRBV5-4 and TRBJ2-5; 7 bases are shared with TRBD2. Trimming cost V 0 bases and J 5 bases; bases outside gene matches: 7. The CDR3 is 15 residues long. Germline CDR1 is SGHNT and CDR2 is YYREEE (reference sequence). The CDR3 sequence: CASSLDGRAGETQYF. CDR3 bases: TGTGCCAGCAGCTTGGATGGGAGGGCGGGGGAGACCCAGTACTTC.

The genes are TRBV5-6 and TRBJ2-1; no reliable D call. The CDR3 covers 16 residues. From germline, CDR1 is SGHDT and CDR2 YYEEEE. V was clipped by 5 bases and J by 0 bases, with 15 bases between them. CDR3 sequence reads: CASRPWLLASYNEQFF. CDR3 DNA sequence: TGTGCCAGCAGGCCCTGGCTGTTGGCCTCCTACAATGAGCAGTTCTTC.

This clone was detected a few times. The J gene is TRBJ2-7, the V gene TRBV28, with 10 bases lining up with TRBD2. Per the germline V gene, CDR1 is MDHEN and CDR2 is SYDVKM. There are 14 residues in the CDR3. Trimming took 3 bases from V and 4 from J; bases not matched to a gene: 3. CDR3: CASSFSGRQYEQYF. The CDR3 DNA sequence: TGTGCCAGCAGTTTTAGCGGGAGGCAGTACGAGCAGTACTTC.

The chain joins TRBV4-2 to TRBJ2-2; possibly TRBD2 for D (6 bases). Germline V gives CDR1 LGHNA, CDR2 YNFKEQ. This CDR3 contains 15 residues. V was shortened by 2 bases and J by 5 bases, with 12 bases between the two germline ends. The CDR3 sequence: CASSQPGLTTGELFF. The CDR3 DNA follows: TGTGCCAGCAGCCAACCGGGACTCACAACCGGGGAGCTGTTTTTT.

This chain uses TRBV9 with TRBJ1-1; D is undetermined. The CDR3 contains 13 residues. Trimming took 0 bases from V and 5 from J, leaving 8 bases between them. The V gene's germline CDR1 is SGDLS and CDR2 YYNGEE. Here the CDR3 DNA reads TGTGCCAGCAGCGTAGCGGCGGATACTGAAGCTTTCTTT. Amino acids: CASSVAADTEAFF.